One and the same sample provided the 12 T cell receptor beta chains below, sequenced in a study of early T cells in non-severe SARS-CoV-2 infection. MiXCR, run by TCRdb on the 5' RACE reads, gives a single entry per CDR3 protein. This table has roughly 51,000 distinct CDR3 sequences, approximately 10% appearing once. The specimen sequenced was whole blood. The receptors derive from an adult who was a healthcare worker with PCR-confirmed SARS-CoV-2 infection or an uninfected control (not recorded which).

The chain has TRBV21-1 and TRBJ1-1. TRBV21-1 constitutes a pseudogene. The CDR3 runs 15 residues. CDR3: CASSKGRGVNTEAFF. CDR3 nucleotide sequence: TGTGCCAGCAGCAAAGGACGTGGCGTGAACACTGAAGCTTTCTTT.

This clonotype was seen many times. The rearrangement uses TRBV6-4 and TRBJ2-2, with 9 positions matching TRBD1. The germline V gene encodes CDR1 MRHNA and CDR2 SNTAGT. The J segment lost 5 bases and the V segment lost 4 bases, leaving 5 bases of the junction unmatched. This CDR3 is 15 amino acids long. The CDR3 here is CASSVGQGKTGELFF. In DNA, the CDR3 is TGTGCCAGCAGTGTGGGACAGGGAAAAACCGGGGAGCTGTTTTTT.

This clonotype came up a few times. The CDR3 protein is CASSSLIAGSGNEQFF. The CDR3 DNA is TGTGCCAGCAGTTCCCTAATAGCGGGATCTGGGAATGAGCAGTTCTTC. The V call is TRBV6-5, the J call TRBJ2-1; TRBD2 aligns across 8 bases. This CDR3 has 16 amino acids. The germline V gene encodes CDR1 MNHEY and CDR2 SVGAGI. After removal of 4 bases from V and 7 bases from J, the junction contained 12 bases not matched to a gene.

This clonotype was observed a few times. The CDR3 sequence: CASSLGDSPLHF. The CDR3 nucleotides are TGTGCCAGCAGCTTAGGAGATTCACCCCTCCACTTT. The chain combines TRBV7-2 with TRBJ1-6; no reliable D call. V lost 1 base and J 8 bases, leaving 3 bases between the germline ends. This CDR3 has 12 residues. Looked up from germline, CDR1 is SGHTA and CDR2 is FQGNSA.

This clonotype was seen at least ten times. The chain combines TRBV29-1 with TRBJ1-1; 8 bases align to TRBD1. Germline V gene lookup returns CDR1 SQVTM and CDR2 ANQGSEA. The CDR3 has 12 residues. V dropped 8 bases and J dropped 5; count of bases not matched to a gene: 7. CDR3 sequence (DNA): TGCAGCATCAACAGGGGGGGAACTGAAGCTTTCTTT. Its translation is CSINRGGTEAFF.

The table lists this clonotype with a few counts. The chain is built from TRBV20-1 and TRBJ2-7; the match to TRBD1 covers 10 bases. The CDR3 contains 15 residues. The V segment lost 0 bases and the J segment 5 bases; nucleotides outside the gene matches: 7. Germline CDR1 is DFQATT and CDR2 is SNEGSKA (reference sequence). CDR3: CSARDKGQGTNEQYF. The CDR3 DNA follows: TGCAGTGCTAGAGATAAGGGACAGGGGACAAACGAGCAGTACTTC.

The chain carries TRBV3-1 and TRBJ1-2, with 7 bases identical to TRBD1. V was pared by 3 bases and J by 7 bases, with 5 bases of the junction left unmatched. The CDR3 is made up of 13 amino acids. Germline loops: CDR1 LGHDT, CDR2 YNNKEL (reference sequence). CDR3 sequence: CASSHQQGPGYTF. CDR3 coding DNA: TGTGCCAGCAGCCACCAACAGGGGCCTGGCTACACCTTC. The full variable domain, with the rest looked up from reference TRBV3-1 and TRBJ1-2, is DTAVSQTPKYLVTQMGNDKSIKCEQNLGHDTMYWYKQDSKKFLKIMFSYNNKELIINETVPNRFSPKSPDKAHLNLHINSLELGDSAVYFCASSHQQGPGYTFGSGTRLTVV.

This clonotype came up many times. Written as DNA, the CDR3 is TGTGCCAGCAGTTTTAGGGTCTCGGGGGCAAGCCAGCCCCAGCATTTT. Its translation is CASSFRVSGASQPQHF. V usage is TRBV12-3 or TRBV12-4 and J usage is TRBJ1-5, with a tentative D call TRBD1 (6 bases). The CDR3 loop spans 16 amino acids. V was pared by 3 bases and J by 7 bases, with 19 bases between.

This sequence joins TRBV6-5 and TRBJ1-6; unclear D gene. V was pared by 0 bases and J by 11 bases, with 8 bases between. The CDR3 is made up of 13 amino acids. Germline V gene sequence: CDR1 MNHEY, CDR2 SVGAGI. CDR3 residues: CASSYSAGPPLHF. In DNA form, the CDR3 reads TGTGCCAGCAGTTACTCAGCTGGTCCACCCCTCCACTTT.

The gene calls are TRBV29-1 and TRBJ2-3; 9 bases are a match to TRBD1. Per germline, CDR1 SQVTM and CDR2 ANQGSEA. This CDR3 comprises 13 residues. With 7 bases clipped from V and 3 bases from J, the junction kept 5 bases outside the gene matches. The CDR3 region has the DNA TGCAGCGGGAGACAGGGGGGAACAGATACGCAGTATTTT. This gives the protein CSGRQGGTDTQYF.

This clonotype was seen a few times. This chain uses TRBV12-3 or TRBV12-4 with TRBJ2-5, with 9 bases identical to TRBD2. CDR3 length equals 15 residues. The V gene end was trimmed by 2 bases and the J gene end by 5 bases; junction bases not matched to a gene: 6. This CDR3 reads CASSLRPSGDETQYF. The CDR3 DNA reads TGTGCCAGCAGTTTAAGGCCTAGCGGGGACGAGACCCAGTACTTC.

The chain uses TRBV11-2 and TRBJ1-2; D is perhaps TRBD1 (5 bases). V was shortened by 1 base and J by 8 bases, with 14 bases between the two germline ends. The germline V gene has CDR1 SGHAT and CDR2 FQNNGV. This CDR3 has 14 amino acids. The CDR3 sequence is CASSLGTITAGYTF. CDR3 DNA: TGTGCCAGCAGCTTAGGGACAATCACGGCGGGCTACACCTTC.